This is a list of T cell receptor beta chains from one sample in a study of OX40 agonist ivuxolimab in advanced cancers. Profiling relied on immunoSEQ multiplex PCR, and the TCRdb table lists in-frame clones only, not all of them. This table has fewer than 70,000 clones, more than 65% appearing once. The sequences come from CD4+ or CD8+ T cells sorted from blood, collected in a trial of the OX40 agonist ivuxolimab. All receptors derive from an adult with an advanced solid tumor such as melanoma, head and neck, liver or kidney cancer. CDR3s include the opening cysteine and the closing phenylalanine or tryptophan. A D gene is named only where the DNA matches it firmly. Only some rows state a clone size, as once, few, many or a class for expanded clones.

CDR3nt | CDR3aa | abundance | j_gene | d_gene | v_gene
TGTGCCAGCAGTGATAGACAGGGGGTTAGAGAGACCCAGTACTTC | CASSDRQGVRETQYF | NA | TRBJ2-5 | TRBD1 | TRBV25-1
TGTGCCAGCAGTGGGATCAAACAAATTGAAGAGGAAAAACTGTTTTTT | CASSGIKQIEEEKLFF | NA | TRBJ1-4 | NA | TRBV6-6
TGTGCCAGCAGTCTACTGGAGGGCTACACCTTC | CASSLLEGYTF | NA | TRBJ1-2 | NA | TRBV6-1
TGCGCCAGCGGCGGGACACCTAACACTGAAGCTTTCTTT | CASGGTPNTEAFF | once | TRBJ1-1 | NA | TRBV5-1
TGTGCCAGCAGCTCTGGGACTAGCGGGGGGAAACCCCAAGAGACCCAGTACTTC | CASSSGTSGGKPQETQYF | NA | TRBJ2-5 | TRBD2 | TRBV9
TGTGCCAGCAGTGAAGAGGACGGGGAGCTGTTTTTT | CASSEEDGELFF | NA | TRBJ2-2 | NA | TRBV6-1
TGCGCCAGCAGCCCCGACAGGGGAGCTAATGAAAAACTGTTTTTT | CASSPDRGANEKLFF | NA | TRBJ1-4 | TRBD1 | TRBV5-1
TGTGCCAGCATCGGGACGGAGGGGAGCTACACCTTC | CASIGTEGSYTF | NA | TRBJ1-2 | NA | TRBV7-8
TGTGCCAGCAGCTCCACCCCGGGAACCGGGGAGCTGTTTTTT | CASSSTPGTGELFF | NA | TRBJ2-2 | NA | TRBV11-2
TGTGCCGGATCGACAGGATTGAACACTGAAGCTTTCTTT | CAGSTGLNTEAFF | NA | TRBJ1-1 | NA | TRBV28
TGTGCCAGCCTCAGGGATGGGGGCGGTGAAAAACTGTTTTTT | CASLRDGGGEKLFF | NA | TRBJ1-4 | NA | TRBV6-1
TGTGCCAGCAGCCCCCGGCGGACAGGCCCCTACGAGCAGTACTTC | CASSPRRTGPYEQYF | once | TRBJ2-7 | TRBD1 | TRBV11-2
TGTGCCAGCAGTGGTAACAGGGGTCTAAAAGCTTTCTTT | CASSGNRGLKAFF | NA | TRBJ1-1 | TRBD1 | TRBV2
TGTGCCACCAGCAGAGATCTATCTGCTACCTACGAGCAGTACTTC | CATSRDLSATYEQYF | few | TRBJ2-7 | NA | TRBV15
TGTGCCAGTAGTATAGTAACTGCAGGGAACAATGAGCAGTTCTTC | CASSIVTAGNNEQFF | NA | TRBJ2-1 | NA | TRBV19
TGCGCCAGCAGCTTTACAGGGAACTATGGCTACACCTTC | CASSFTGNYGYTF | NA | TRBJ1-2 | NA | TRBV5-1
TGTGCCAGCTCGACCGGGGGACACAGGATTCCCGGAGCTTTCTTT | CASSTGGHRIPGAFF | NA | TRBJ1-1 | NA | TRBV6-6
TGTGCCAGCCAAGGTTTGCAAGAGACCCAGTACTTC | CASQGLQETQYF | NA | TRBJ2-5 | NA | TRBV28
TGTGCCAGCAGCCCTGGGACCGCGGGGGAAAAACTGTTTTTT | CASSPGTAGEKLFF | NA | TRBJ1-4 | NA | TRBV5-8
TGTGCCAGCAGCGTTGGCGGGGGGCAGACAGATACGCAGTATTTT | CASSVGGGQTDTQYF | NA | TRBJ2-3 | TRBD2 | TRBV5-4
TGTGCCAGCAGTTACTCGATGGACACCTCACCCCTCCACTTT | CASSYSMDTSPLHF | NA | TRBJ1-6 | NA | TRBV6-5
TGTGCCAGCAGCGTAGCCAGAGCCCAGGGGCAGAGGACAGATACGCAGTATTTT | CASSVARAQGQRTDTQYF | NA | TRBJ2-3 | NA | TRBV9
TGTGCCAGCTCGCCTAGCTATAATCAGCCCCAGCATTTT | CASSPSYNQPQHF | NA | TRBJ1-5 | NA | TRBV18
TGTGCCAGCAGACTCGAGAGGTCAGTCGCCCCGTCGGCCCGACAGAAGGATGAGCAGTTCTTC | CASRLERSVAPSARQKDEQFF | NA | TRBJ2-1 | NA | TRBV27
TGTGCCAGCAGGAAGGGAGACCTCGGGTTTGAGACCCAGTACTTC | CASRKGDLGFETQYF | NA | TRBJ2-5 | NA | TRBV6-1
TGTGCCAGCAGTGTAACAGGAACCGGGGAGCTGTTTTTT | CASSVTGTGELFF | once | TRBJ2-2 | NA | TRBV6-1
TGCGCCAGCAGCTTGGTGGGACAGGGAGCCTACGAGCAGTACTTC | CASSLVGQGAYEQYF | once | TRBJ2-7 | TRBD1 | TRBV5-1
TGTGCCAGCAGCGTAGGTAGGGGGCAGTTCGGCTACACCTTC | CASSVGRGQFGYTF | NA | TRBJ1-2 | TRBD1 | TRBV9
TGTGCCAGCAGCGTCTCCAACTGGTACCAAGAGACCCAGTACTTC | CASSVSNWYQETQYF | NA | TRBJ2-5 | NA | TRBV9
TGTGCCAGCAGCCCGCGGGGTAGCTCATACAATGAGCAGTTCTTC | CASSPRGSSYNEQFF | NA | TRBJ2-1 | NA | TRBV11-3
TGTGCCAGCAGCCAAGAAGGGGGCAGCAATCAGCCCCAGCATTTT | CASSQEGGSNQPQHF | few | TRBJ1-5 | TRBD1 | TRBV4-2
TGTGCCAGCAGTGATAGTGCGGGGCTTGAAGCTTTCTTT | CASSDSAGLEAFF | once | TRBJ1-1 | NA | TRBV25-1
TGTGCCAGCAGCTTAACCGGGGCTAGCAATCAGCCCCAGCATTTT | CASSLTGASNQPQHF | NA | TRBJ1-5 | NA | TRBV7-8
TGTGCCAGCAGTCCAGCGGGGGTTTACAATGAGCAGTTCTTC | CASSPAGVYNEQFF | NA | TRBJ2-1 | TRBD2 | TRBV7-2
TGTGCCAGCGGAAAACAGGGTAGGAACACTGAAGCTTTCTTT | CASGKQGRNTEAFF | NA | TRBJ1-1 | NA | TRBV27
TGCGCCAGCAGCTTGTCCGGGAGGGCCGGGGGTGAAGCTTTCTTT | CASSLSGRAGGEAFF | NA | TRBJ1-1 | NA | TRBV5-1
TGTGCCAGCAGGTCCTCCCCCAACAATGAGCAGTTCTTC | CASRSSPNNEQFF | NA | TRBJ2-1 | NA | TRBV2
TGTGCCAGCAGCCCGGGACGGATAAAAACTAGCACAGATACGCAGTATTTT | CASSPGRIKTSTDTQYF | NA | TRBJ2-3 | NA | TRBV5-8
TGCGCCAGCAGCTTGGACGGATCTACGCAGTATTTT | CASSLDGSTQYF | NA | TRBJ2-3 | NA | TRBV5-1
TGTGCCAGCAGTTCCTCACAGGGTGTCTGGGGAAAACTGTTTTTT | CASSSSQGVWGKLFF | NA | TRBJ1-4 | NA | TRBV28
TGTGCCAGCAGCCATGGACAGTTCTATGGCTACACCTTC | CASSHGQFYGYTF | NA | TRBJ1-2 | NA | TRBV11-3
TGTGCCAGCAGCCCAGGGACAGGTAGAGAGACCCAGTACTTC | CASSPGTGRETQYF | NA | TRBJ2-5 | TRBD1 | TRBV7-9
TGTGCCAGTAGTATACGCGGGACGGATGGCTACACCTTC | CASSIRGTDGYTF | NA | TRBJ1-2 | NA | TRBV19
TGTGCCAGACAGGGGGCTAATTCACCCCTCCACTTT | CARQGANSPLHF | NA | TRBJ1-6 | TRBD1 | TRBV2
TGTGCCAGCAGCTTAGGGCAGGGGGCGGACTATGGCTACACCTTC | CASSLGQGADYGYTF | NA | TRBJ1-2 | TRBD1 | TRBV7-9
TGTGCCAGCAGCTTGATAGAAGGTAGCGAGAATACGCAGTATTTT | CASSLIEGSENTQYF | NA | TRBJ2-3 | NA | TRBV5-6
TGTGCCATCCGAGACCGGGACCACGAGCAGTACTTC | CAIRDRDHEQYF | NA | TRBJ2-7 | NA | TRBV10-3
TGTGCCAGCAGTTCAGGGGCCCTCCCGGGGGAGACCCAGTACTTC | CASSSGALPGETQYF | once | TRBJ2-5 | NA | TRBV4-2
TGTGCCAGCAGCTTAGACCGGGGGGGTGCCTATGGCTACACCTTC | CASSLDRGGAYGYTF | NA | TRBJ1-2 | NA | TRBV7-2
TGTGCCAGCAGCTTAGTTGGACAGGGGTATAATTCACCCCTCCACTTT | CASSLVGQGYNSPLHF | NA | TRBJ1-6 | TRBD1 | TRBV7-9
TGTGCCAGCACCACAGATGATAGAACATCTGAAGCTTTCTTT | CASTTDDRTSEAFF | NA | TRBJ1-1 | NA | TRBV7-8
TGCGCCAGCAGCTTCTTCGGAACCGGGACAGGGTCAGGGGCCAACGTCCTGACTTTC | CASSFFGTGTGSGANVLTF | NA | TRBJ2-6 | TRBD1 | TRBV5-1
TGTGCCAGCAGTTTCTTACGGGGGGGCATCCATACGCAGTATTTT | CASSFLRGGIHTQYF | NA | TRBJ2-3 | TRBD2 | TRBV28
TGCGCCAGCAGCTTAGACAGGTCGGCCGGGGAGCTGTTTTTT | CASSLDRSAGELFF | NA | TRBJ2-2 | NA | TRBV5-1